This T cell receptor (beta chain) was sequenced for a study of blood T cell repertoires in COVID-19 (dated by TCRdb to about 2020). Turning to the overall study: The collaborator samples originated in the United States, Italy and Spain and spanned the acute and convalescent phases of COVID-19. A de-identified subject ID, COVID-19 status, age in years and sex were almost always included in the sample metadata. Deeply sampled blood TCRbeta repertoires from subjects exposed to, actively infected with, or recovered from COVID-19 were included in the dataset. The material from the prospective study consisted of cDNA or gDNA derived from T cells, B-cell-depleted T cells, or PBMCs. Where HLA class I and class II types were available, the types were taken from metadata supplied by the sample provider, not from assay-based typing. A freely available public database, intended as a resource for researchers studying the immune response to SARS-CoV-2, is where the repertoires were released. Samples came from the ongoing ImmuneRACE study (first 160 participants) plus 1,254 subjects from 6 global collaborators.

Inclusive of the bounding cysteine and phenylalanine, the CDR3 is 14 residues long. Kept here is only the CDR3 DNA, which spans 42 bases and is read in frame from base 1. In the germline V gene, CDR1 corresponds to MNHEY and CDR2 to SVGAGI. V is trimmed back by 9 bases and J by 4 bases, and the junction contains 8 bases that no gene match accounts for. The collaborating institutions used their own protocols to collect whole blood in K2EDTA tubes. Collaborator samples were shipped for TCRbeta analysis as frozen whole blood, isolated PBMCs, or DNA extracted from either sample type. The immunoSEQ Assay, a bias-controlled multiplex PCR, was used to amplify TCRbeta CDR3 regions from genomic DNA. As for the authors' bioinformatics: Within the assay, amplification of reference gene primers was used to estimate how many nucleated cells each sample contained. To quantify the absolute abundance of each unique TCRbeta CDR3 rearrangement, sequence reads were collapsed and filtered. Productive Simpson clonality was computed per sample as the square root of Simpson's diversity index over productive rearrangements. TCRdb limited this immuneACCESS table to in-frame rearrangements with V and J called. A share of clones is missing; checked studies link under half to unresolved V genes, and the rest is unexplained. V, J and clone size were drawn from that table, and D and trimming were deduced from the DNA. The sample table shows some 180,000 clones, and roughly 90% are seen once. About a fifth of the sample is held by the ten biggest clonotypes.

In regard to this clone: Its antigen remains unidentified. No base quality values were provided; no much bigger clone lies one nucleotide off.

Beyond this particular receptor, the publication reports: How much clinical and demographic metadata was included differed by source and by participant, and the metadata was provided uncurated.

Sequences were obtained from peripheral blood. The receptor chain draws on TRBV6-5 and TRBJ2-1, with 8 bases matching TRBD2. The receptor comes from a man in his 70s with active or convalescent COVID-19. The sequenced DNA: TGTGCCAGTTGTAGCGGGAAATTATACAATGAGCAGTTCTTC. This sequence encodes CASCSGKLYNEQFF.